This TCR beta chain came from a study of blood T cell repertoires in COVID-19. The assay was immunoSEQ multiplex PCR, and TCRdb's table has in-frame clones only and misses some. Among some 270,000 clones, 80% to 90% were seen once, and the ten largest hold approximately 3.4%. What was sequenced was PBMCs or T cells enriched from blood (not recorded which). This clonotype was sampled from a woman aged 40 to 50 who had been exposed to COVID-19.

The CDR3 nucleotides are TGTGCCAGCAGCCCAACTGGGACTAGAGCCTACGAGCAGTACTTC. This codes for CASSPTGTRAYEQYF. The V call is TRBV28, the J call TRBJ2-7; 8 nucleotides line up with TRBD2. The CDR3 has 15 amino acids. CDR1 MDHEN and CDR2 SYDVKM come from the germline V gene. Trimming at V came to 6 bases and at J to 2 bases, leaving 9 bases not matched to a gene. Full variable domain (remainder filled in from reference TRBV28 and TRBJ2-7): DVKVTQSSRYLVKRTGEKVFLECVQDMDHENMFWYRQDPGLGLRLIYFSYDVKMKEKGDIPEGYSVSREKKERFSLILESASTNQTSMYLCASSPTGTRAYEQYFGPGTRLTVT.